The 10 T cell receptor beta chains given below trace back to one sample, sequenced in a study of T-cell memory formation after mild COVID-19 (dated by TCRdb to about 2021). Library generation was performed with 5' RACE. TCRdb records Illumina NovaSeq 6000 as the sequencer. TCRdb redid the processing of the public reads, applying fastp at Q25 and MiXCR, and retained in-frame beta chains. Every entry covers one CDR3 protein and lists the most common genes and DNA from its rows. The sample table contains roughly 340,000 distinct CDR3 sequences; only one count was recorded for around a fifth of them. Jointly, the top ten make up roughly a fifth of the sample. The sequenced sample consisted of PBMCs or a T cell subset sorted from them (not recorded which). These receptors were taken from a man aged 18 to 30 who had mild COVID-19 (a few samples of this study predate the infection). The sample titles of this study are shuffled in the database, so cell type and time point are left out; the donor was told from shared clones.

This clonotype has just one count. The junction differs from germline at one of its ends, possibly a read error. J is TRBJ2-5 and V is TRBV12-3 or TRBV12-4; possibly TRBD1 or TRBD2 for D (5 bases each). The CDR3 loop spans 15 amino acids. The CDR3 DNA follows: TGTGCCATCAGTCCCGGGACCCAACTCTCTGAGACCCAGTACTTC. Its protein product is CAISPGTQLSETQYF.

V gene TRBV6-5 combines with J gene TRBJ1-5; TRBD1 matches at 12 bases. V gave up 6 bases and J gave up 7 bases; unmatched junction bases: 7. The germline gives CDR1 MNHEY, CDR2 SVGAGI. The CDR3 is 15 amino acids. CDR3 residues: CASRRDRGLWQPQHF. The CDR3 region has the DNA TGTGCCAGCAGACGGGACAGGGGGCTCTGGCAGCCCCAGCATTTT.

This clonotype appeared a few times. This sequence joins TRBV18 and TRBJ1-1; TRBD1 is a possible D gene (5 bases). Trimming left V 1 base short and J 9 bases short, with 21 bases between. The CDR3 sequence is 16 residues long. Germline lookup yields CDR1 KGHSH and CDR2 LQKENI. The CDR3 DNA is TGTGCCAGCTCACCACGGACGCAGACAGTTGGAGAAAAAGCTTTCTTT. It yields the protein CASSPRTQTVGEKAFF.

This clonotype was seen only a few times. V gene TRBV5-1 combines with J gene TRBJ1-6; a weak D match, TRBD1 (5 bases). The CDR3 is 15 residues long. V lost 0 bases to trimming and J lost 7 bases, with 11 bases between them. Looked up from germline, CDR1 is SGHRS and CDR2 is YFSETQ. The CDR3, as DNA: TGCGCCAGCAGCTTGGCGGGGACGGGGAATTCACCCCTCCACTTT. It codes for CASSLAGTGNSPLHF.

This clonotype turned up a few times. The chain has TRBV6-2 or TRBV6-3 and TRBJ2-1; either TRBD1 or TRBD2 may supply D (5 bases each). Trimming took off 6 bases at V and 0 bases at J, with 15 bases between the two ends. Germline V gene sequence: CDR1 MNHEY, CDR2 SVGEGT. This CDR3 has 16 amino acids. CDR3 nucleotides: TGTGCCAGCAGCCCCGGGACCTTGAGCTCCTACAATGAGCAGTTCTTC. Translated: CASSPGTLSSYNEQFF.

In this sample, this clonotype turned up a few times. The chain joins TRBV5-6 to TRBJ2-4; D is possibly TRBD1 or TRBD2 (6 bases each). The CDR3 consists of 12 residues. V lost 1 base and J 9 bases, leaving 8 bases between the germline ends. Per the germline V gene, CDR1 is SGHDT and CDR2 is YYEEEE. DNA of the CDR3: TGTGCCAGCAGCTTGACGGGGGCCATTCAGTACTTC. Its protein is CASSLTGAIQYF.

About this clonotype itself: A read error may explain this, as a much larger clone is one base away. The chain has TRBV3-1 and TRBJ1-5; D remains ambiguous. Looked up from germline, CDR1 is LGHDT and CDR2 is YNNKEL (reference sequence). This CDR3 region has 13 residues. As DNA, the CDR3 is TGTGCCAGCAGCCAAGATGAACAGCAGCCCAAGCATTTT. Translating gives CASSQDEQQPKHF.

V is TRBV7-9 and J is TRBJ1-1; possibly TRBD1 for D (6 bases). Germline lookup yields CDR1 SEHNR and CDR2 FQNEAQ (reference sequence). V gave up 8 bases and J gave up 4 bases, with 20 bases separating them. This CDR3 has 15 amino acids. This CDR3 is CASGRQTGSLTEAFF. Written as DNA, the CDR3 is TGTGCCAGCGGCAGACAGACAGGTTCTCTCACTGAAGCTTTCTTT. Combining the CDR3 with reference TRBV7-9 and TRBJ1-1 gives the whole variable domain DTGVSQNPRHKITKRGQNVTFRCDPISEHNRLYWYRQTLGQGPEFLTYFQNEAQLEKSRLLSDRFSAERPKGSFSTLEIQRTEQGDSAMYLCASGRQTGSLTEAFFGQGTRLTVV.

The rearrangement uses TRBV7-8 and TRBJ1-6; D may be TRBD1 (5 bases). The CDR3 length is 14 residues. Germline V gene lookup returns CDR1 SGHVS and CDR2 FQNEAQ. Trimming cost V 6 bases and J 7 bases, with 13 bases left between them. DNA for the CDR3: TGTGCCAGCAGTATGGGAGGGGTCAATTCACCCCTCCACTTT. This sequence encodes CASSMGGVNSPLHF.

The V gene is TRBV5-1, the J gene TRBJ2-7; 7 bases agree with TRBD1. The CDR3 has 14 amino acids. CDR1 is SGHRS, CDR2 YFSETQ, per germline. Losses at the gene ends were 4 bases for V and 0 bases for J; bases not matched to a gene: 4. In DNA, the CDR3 is TGCGCCAGCAGCACCGACAGGGTCTCCTACGAGCAGTACTTC. Translation gives CASSTDRVSYEQYF. The complete variable domain, with remaining parts taken from reference TRBV5-1 and TRBJ2-7, reads KAGVTQTPRYLIKTRGQQVTLSCSPISGHRSVSWYQQTPGQGLQFLFEYFSETQRNKGNFPGRFSGRQFSNSRSEMNVSTLELGDSALYLCASSTDRVSYEQYFGPGTRLTVT.